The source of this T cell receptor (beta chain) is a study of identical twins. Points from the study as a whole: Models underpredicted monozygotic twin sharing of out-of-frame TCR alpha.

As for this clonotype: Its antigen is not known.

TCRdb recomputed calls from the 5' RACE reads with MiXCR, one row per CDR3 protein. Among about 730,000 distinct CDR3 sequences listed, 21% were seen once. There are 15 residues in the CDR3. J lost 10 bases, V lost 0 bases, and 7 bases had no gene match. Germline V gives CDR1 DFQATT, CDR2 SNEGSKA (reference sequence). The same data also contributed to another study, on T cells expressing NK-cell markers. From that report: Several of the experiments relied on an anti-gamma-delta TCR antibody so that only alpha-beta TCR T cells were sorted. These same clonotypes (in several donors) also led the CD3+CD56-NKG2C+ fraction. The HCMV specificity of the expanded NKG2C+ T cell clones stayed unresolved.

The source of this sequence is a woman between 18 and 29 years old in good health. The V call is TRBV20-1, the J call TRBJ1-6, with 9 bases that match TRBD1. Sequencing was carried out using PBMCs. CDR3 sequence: CSARDSGTGNSPLHF. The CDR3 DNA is TGCAGTGCTAGAGATTCCGGGACAGGGAACTCACCCCTCCACTTT.